The TCR beta chain described here comes from a study of blood T cell repertoires in COVID-19. Turning to the study itself: Some COVID-19 samples were acute and others convalescent; all came from the United States, Italy and Spain. The analysed material was cDNA or gDNA that came from T cells, B-cell-depleted T cells, or PBMCs.

In the original processing: Reference gene primer amplification gave estimated nucleated cell counts. Libraries were prepared by immunoSEQ multiplex PCR; TCRdb keeps only in-frame clonotypes and omits some of them. V, J and clone size reflect that table, while D and trimming were determined from the DNA. Of more than 35,000 clones in the sample, less than 70% were seen once. By share, this clone ranks as medium-sized. The receptor was derived from an elderly man with acute or convalescent COVID-19. Sequencing used peripheral blood.

The CDR3 region is CASSLVGGVRNTIYF. CDR3 nucleotide sequence: TGTGCCAGCAGTTTAGTTGGGGGGGTGAGAAACACCATATATTTT. The J gene is TRBJ1-3, the V gene TRBV27, with D tentatively TRBD1 (5 bases). The germline V gene has CDR1 MNHEY and CDR2 SMNVEV (reference sequence). There are 15 residues in the CDR3. V was trimmed by 2 bases and J by 5 bases, leaving 13 bases between them.